Listed below are T cell receptor beta chains from one sample, sequenced in a study of blood T cell repertoires in COVID-19. Repertoires were generated with immunoSEQ multiplex PCR, while TCRdb's copy carries only in-frame clones and drops some. The repertoire has about 88,000 clones, 88% of them found once; the top ten carry around 10%. Sample: peripheral blood. These receptor sequences come from a man older than 75 with acute or convalescent COVID-19. CDR3s include the opening cysteine and the closing phenylalanine or tryptophan.

v_call: TRBV24-1
cdr3_aa: CATSDHRGQNYGYTF

v_call: TRBV7-2
cdr3_aa: CASNEIGGRADLSYNEQFF

v_call: TRBV9
cdr3_aa: CASSARETVDTQYF

v_call: TRBV5-8
cdr3_aa: CASSPRQGAAETQYF

v_call: TRBV4-1
cdr3_aa: CASSPIGAGDGKLFF

v_call: TRBV28
cdr3_aa: CASSWTSGRTYNEQFF

v_call: TRBV5-1
cdr3_aa: CASSLVGDSDYGYTF

v_call: TRBV5-6
cdr3_aa: CASSLVLNNSPLHF

v_call: TRBV6-1
cdr3_aa: CASSEASRPESPLHF

v_call: TRBV5-6
cdr3_aa: CASSLSWTGLTGELFF

v_call: TRBV7-2
cdr3_aa: CASIPSANYGYTF

v_call: TRBV6-5
cdr3_aa: CASSTGESVYGYTF

v_call: TRBV5-1
cdr3_aa: CASSSSGWGSAETQYF

v_call: TRBV5-1
cdr3_aa: CASSPTSALAKNIQYF